Listed below are T cell receptor beta chains from one sample, sequenced in a study of cytomegalovirus exposure and HLA in healthy donors. The protocol was immunoSEQ multiplex PCR, while the TCRdb copy is restricted to in-frame clones and leaves out a portion. Here the sample spans 210,000 or so clones, more than 65% being singletons. Sequenced input: PBMCs. The origin of the receptors is a man between 18 and 35 years old in good health and CMV-seronegative. Each CDR3 is given with its conserved first and last residue. Each record gives: clone size, J gene, V gene, D gene, CDR3 protein, CDR3 DNA. The D gene is left open where the match is weak. The size field is filled for only some rows; it gives once, few, many or a size class.

size: NA; J: TRBJ1-6; V: TRBV27; D: NA; CDR3: CASTRGGDGIYNSPLHF; DNA: TGTGCCAGCACTAGAGGGGGAGACGGGATCTATAATTCACCCCTCCACTTT
size: NA; J: TRBJ2-7; V: TRBV5-6; D: TRBD1; CDR3: CASSRDRGYEQYF; DNA: TGTGCCAGCAGCAGGGACAGGGGCTACGAGCAGTACTTC
size: NA; J: TRBJ2-7; V: TRBV11-2; D: TRBD1; CDR3: CASSLPQGAITYEQYF; DNA: TGTGCCAGCAGCCTACCCCAGGGGGCCATTACCTACGAGCAGTACTTC
size: NA; J: TRBJ1-2; V: TRBV7-9; D: NA; CDR3: CASSPGGAHGYTF; DNA: TGTGCCAGCAGCCCCGGCGGGGCGCATGGCTACACCTTC
size: NA; J: TRBJ1-5; V: TRBV27; D: NA; CDR3: CASHRWGDQPQHF; DNA: TGTGCCAGCCACCGGTGGGGCGATCAGCCCCAGCATTTT
size: NA; J: TRBJ2-3; V: TRBV5-1; D: NA; CDR3: CASSLASQAATDTQYF; DNA: TGCGCCAGCAGCTTGGCCTCGCAGGCTGCCACAGATACGCAGTATTTT
size: NA; J: TRBJ1-5; V: TRBV30; D: NA; CDR3: CAWSVDSDQPQHF; DNA: TGTGCCTGGAGTGTCGACAGTGATCAGCCCCAGCATTTT
size: NA; J: TRBJ1-2; V: TRBV5-4; D: NA; CDR3: CASSLGGRNYGYTF; DNA: TGTGCCAGCAGCTTGGGGGGCCGTAACTATGGCTACACCTTC
size: NA; J: TRBJ1-2; V: TRBV5-1; D: TRBD1; CDR3: CASSLMGQGAEGYTF; DNA: TGCGCCAGCAGCTTGATGGGACAGGGGGCAGAAGGCTACACCTTC
size: few; J: TRBJ2-2; V: TRBV5-4; D: TRBD2; CDR3: CASSRRERGVAGELFF; DNA: TGTGCCAGCAGCCGCAGAGAGCGGGGGGTAGCCGGGGAGCTGTTTTTT
size: once; J: TRBJ1-2; V: TRBV9; D: TRBD1; CDR3: CASRSSGTGGFGYTF; DNA: TGTGCCAGCAGATCCTCAGGGACAGGGGGATTTGGCTACACCTTC
size: NA; J: TRBJ2-7; V: TRBV6-8; D: TRBD2; CDR3: CASSAQQRGSYEQCF; DNA: TGTGCCAGCAGTGCCCAACAGCGGGGCTCCTACGAGCAGTGCTTC
size: NA; J: TRBJ2-7; V: TRBV28; D: NA; CDR3: CASSGTGLDEQYF; DNA: TGTGCCAGCAGCGGTACAGGGTTGGACGAGCAGTACTTC
size: NA; J: TRBJ2-7; V: TRBV7-6; D: NA; CDR3: CASSVSQGDEQYF; DNA: TGTGCCAGCAGCGTATCACAGGGAGACGAGCAGTACTTC
size: NA; J: TRBJ2-7; V: TRBV6-5; D: NA; CDR3: CASSYGEGGHYEQYF; DNA: TGTGCCAGCAGTTACGGTGAGGGAGGCCACTACGAGCAGTACTTC
size: once; J: TRBJ2-3; V: TRBV19; D: NA; CDR3: CASSIWGQLTDTQYF; DNA: TGTGCCAGTAGTATATGGGGGCAGCTCACAGATACGCAGTATTTT
size: NA; J: TRBJ2-7; V: TRBV29-1; D: TRBD1; CDR3: CSVRGDRVNLRDYEQYF; DNA: TGCAGCGTACGCGGGGACAGGGTTAATCTCCGGGACTACGAGCAGTACTTC
size: NA; J: TRBJ2-5; V: TRBV6-1; D: NA; CDR3: CASKGEETQYF; DNA: TGTGCCAGCAAGGGGGAGGAGACCCAGTACTTC
size: NA; J: TRBJ2-3; V: TRBV9; D: TRBD2; CDR3: CASSVVAGVADTQYF; DNA: TGTGCCAGCAGCGTAGTAGCGGGAGTCGCAGATACGCAGTATTTT
size: NA; J: TRBJ2-1; V: TRBV6-5; D: NA; CDR3: CASSSAVSFSYNEQFF; DNA: TGTGCCAGCAGTTCGGCGGTAAGCTTCTCCTACAATGAGCAGTTCTTC
size: NA; J: TRBJ2-7; V: TRBV27; D: NA; CDR3: CASSLGGQTIYEQYF; DNA: TGTGCCAGCAGTTTAGGAGGACAGACGATATACGAGCAGTACTTC
size: once; J: TRBJ2-3; V: TRBV2; D: NA; CDR3: CASSESRSTDTQYF; DNA: TGTGCCAGCAGTGAATCTCGTAGCACAGATACGCAGTATTTT
size: few; J: TRBJ2-7; V: TRBV5-4; D: TRBD1; CDR3: CASSSRGQGIYEQYF; DNA: TGTGCCAGCAGCTCGAGGGGACAGGGAATCTACGAGCAGTACTTC
size: once; J: TRBJ2-5; V: TRBV5-1; D: NA; CDR3: CASSLGAETQYF; DNA: TGCGCCAGCAGCTTGGGAGCGGAGACCCAGTACTTC
size: NA; J: TRBJ1-4; V: TRBV2; D: TRBD1; CDR3: CASRERTGGGEKLFF; DNA: TGTGCCAGCAGGGAACGGACAGGGGGCGGTGAAAAACTGTTTTTT
size: NA; J: TRBJ2-5; V: TRBV5-1; D: TRBD2; CDR3: CASSPEGSGRGGETQYF; DNA: TGCGCCAGCAGCCCAGAGGGTAGCGGGAGAGGTGGGGAGACCCAGTACTTC
size: NA; J: TRBJ1-1; V: TRBV18; D: NA; CDR3: CASSSSLDTEAFF; DNA: TGTGCCAGCTCATCCTCCCTAGACACTGAAGCTTTCTTT
size: few; J: TRBJ2-3; V: TRBV6-1; D: TRBD1; CDR3: CASGGQDGVADTQYF; DNA: TGTGCCAGCGGGGGACAGGATGGGGTTGCAGATACGCAGTATTTT
size: once; J: TRBJ2-7; V: TRBV18; D: TRBD1; CDR3: CASSPTGGQGSYEQYF; DNA: TGTGCCAGCTCACCCACTGGAGGACAGGGCTCCTACGAGCAGTACTTC
size: NA; J: TRBJ2-7; V: TRBV27; D: NA; CDR3: CASSLFGRTESYEQYF; DNA: TGTGCCAGCAGTTTATTCGGCCGGACAGAGTCCTACGAGCAGTACTTC
size: NA; J: TRBJ2-5; V: TRBV10-1; D: NA; CDR3: CASSHRESETQYF; DNA: TGCGCCAGCAGCCACAGGGAATCGGAGACCCAGTACTTC
size: NA; J: TRBJ2-3; V: TRBV5-6; D: TRBD2; CDR3: CASSLLAGSTDTQYF; DNA: TGTGCCAGCAGCTTACTAGCGGGATCCACAGATACGCAGTATTTT
size: once; J: TRBJ2-1; V: TRBV6-6; D: TRBD2; CDR3: CASSPRTSSNEQFF; DNA: TGTGCCAGCAGTCCTAGGACTAGCTCTAATGAGCAGTTCTTC
size: few; J: TRBJ2-7; V: TRBV30; D: NA; CDR3: CVFKQKAAYEQYF; DNA: TGTGTTTTCAAGCAGAAGGCGGCATACGAGCAGTACTTC
size: few; J: TRBJ1-5; V: TRBV28; D: NA; CDR3: CASSSPGSPSNQPQHF; DNA: TGTGCCAGCAGTTCCCCAGGGTCCCCTAGCAATCAGCCCCAGCATTTT
size: NA; J: TRBJ2-1; V: TRBV18; D: NA; CDR3: CASSPEAHYNEQFF; DNA: TGTGCCAGCTCCCCCGAGGCTCATTACAATGAGCAGTTCTTC
size: NA; J: TRBJ2-1; V: TRBV30; D: TRBD2; CDR3: CAWSGTSLWFF; DNA: TGTGCCTGGAGCGGGACTAGTCTGTGGTTCTTC
size: NA; J: TRBJ1-2; V: TRBV5-6; D: TRBD1; CDR3: CASSSLDRGYGYTF; DNA: TGTGCCAGCAGCTCCCTGGACAGGGGATATGGCTACACCTTC
size: NA; J: TRBJ2-7; V: TRBV7-8; D: TRBD2; CDR3: CASSPHRLAGVHEQYF; DNA: TGTGCCAGCAGCCCCCATCGACTAGCGGGAGTCCACGAGCAGTACTTC
size: few; J: TRBJ2-1; V: TRBV30; D: TRBD2; CDR3: CAWTTRTSGRAMEQFF; DNA: TGTGCCTGGACGACCCGGACTAGCGGGAGGGCCATGGAGCAGTTCTTC
size: NA; J: TRBJ1-1; V: TRBV7-9; D: NA; CDR3: CASSLGAGANTEAFF; DNA: TGTGCCAGCAGCTTAGGCGCAGGGGCCAACACTGAAGCTTTCTTT
size: NA; J: TRBJ2-1; V: TRBV5-4; D: NA; CDR3: CASSYWAGGEQFF; DNA: TGTGCCAGCAGCTACTGGGCCGGGGGTGAGCAGTTCTTC
size: NA; J: TRBJ1-3; V: TRBV21-1; D: NA; CDR3: CASIRDRETAGNTIYF; DNA: TGTGCCAGCATTCGGGACAGGGAGACGGCTGGAAACACCATATATTTT
size: once; J: TRBJ2-7; V: TRBV7-2; D: TRBD2; CDR3: CASSLELAGGPLSYEQYF; DNA: TGTGCCAGCAGCTTAGAACTAGCGGGAGGGCCCTTGTCCTACGAGCAGTACTTC
size: NA; J: TRBJ2-7; V: TRBV5-1; D: NA; CDR3: CASRPGLAYEQYF; DNA: TGCGCCAGCCGACCGGGACTCGCCTACGAGCAGTACTTC
size: NA; J: TRBJ1-2; V: TRBV28; D: TRBD1; CDR3: CASSFGRGRGGYTF; DNA: TGTGCCAGCAGTTTCGGCAGGGGGCGCGGGGGCTACACCTTC
size: once; J: TRBJ1-4; V: TRBV5-1; D: NA; CDR3: CASSLARGTNEKLFF; DNA: TGCGCCAGCAGCTTGGCCCGGGGAACTAATGAAAAACTGTTTTTT
size: NA; J: TRBJ2-1; V: TRBV27; D: TRBD1; CDR3: CASSLGVGGVEQFF; DNA: TGTGCCAGCAGTTTAGGTGTAGGGGGCGTTGAGCAGTTCTTC
size: NA; J: TRBJ2-7; V: TRBV7-3; D: TRBD1; CDR3: CASSPLPTGDYEQYF; DNA: TGTGCCAGCAGCCCCCTCCCGACAGGGGACTACGAGCAGTACTTC